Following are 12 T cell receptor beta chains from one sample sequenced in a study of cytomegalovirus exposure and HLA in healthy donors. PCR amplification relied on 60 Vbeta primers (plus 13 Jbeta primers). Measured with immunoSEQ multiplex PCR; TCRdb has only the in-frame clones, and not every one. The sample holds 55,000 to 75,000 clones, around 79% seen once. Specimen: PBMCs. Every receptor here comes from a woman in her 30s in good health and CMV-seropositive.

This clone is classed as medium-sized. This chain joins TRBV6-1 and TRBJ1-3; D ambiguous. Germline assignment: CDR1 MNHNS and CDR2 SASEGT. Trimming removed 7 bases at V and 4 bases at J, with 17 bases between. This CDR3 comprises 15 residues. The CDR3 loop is CASMREAGSGNTIYF. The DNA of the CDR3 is TGTGCCAGCATGAGGGAGGCGGGTTCGGGAAACACCATATATTTT.

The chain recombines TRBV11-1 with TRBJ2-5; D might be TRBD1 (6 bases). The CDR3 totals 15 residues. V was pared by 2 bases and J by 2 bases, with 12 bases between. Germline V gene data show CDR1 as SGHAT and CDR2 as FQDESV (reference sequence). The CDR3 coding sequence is TGTGCCAGCAGCTTAATGACAGGCCCGCAAGAGACCCAGTACTTC. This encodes CASSLMTGPQETQYF.

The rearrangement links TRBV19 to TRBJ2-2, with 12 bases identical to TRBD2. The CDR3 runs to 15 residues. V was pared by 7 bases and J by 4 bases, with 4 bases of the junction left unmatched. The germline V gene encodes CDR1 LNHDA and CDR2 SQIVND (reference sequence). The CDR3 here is CASNELAGGTGELFF. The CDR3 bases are TGTGCCAGTAACGAACTAGCGGGAGGCACCGGGGAGCTGTTTTTT.

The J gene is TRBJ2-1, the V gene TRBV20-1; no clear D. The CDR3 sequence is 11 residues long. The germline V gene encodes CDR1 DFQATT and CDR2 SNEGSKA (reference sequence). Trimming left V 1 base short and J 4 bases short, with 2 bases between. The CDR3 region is CSARVYNEQFF. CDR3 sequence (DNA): TGCAGTGCTAGAGTATACAATGAGCAGTTCTTC.

The CDR3 DNA reads TGCAGCGCAGCCGGGGGGGATTACGTGTTCTTC. This encodes CSAAGGDYVFF. The chain joins TRBV29-1 to TRBJ2-1; TRBD2 aligns across 8 bases. Germline V gene sequence: CDR1 SQVTM, CDR2 ANQGSEA. The J segment lost 15 bases and the V segment lost 7 bases, leaving 11 bases of the junction unmatched. The CDR3 extends over 11 amino acids.

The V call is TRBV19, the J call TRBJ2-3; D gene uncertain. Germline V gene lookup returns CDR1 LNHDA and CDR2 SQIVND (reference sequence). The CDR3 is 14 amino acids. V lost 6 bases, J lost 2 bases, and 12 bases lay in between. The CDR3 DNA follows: TGTGCCAGTAGCAACCCCGGGTCCACAGATACGCAGTATTTT. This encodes CASSNPGSTDTQYF.

CDR3 loop: CASSGLAGVVTQYF. The CDR3 DNA reads TGTGCCAGCAGTGGGTTAGCGGGCGTGGTGACCCAGTACTTC. This chain uses TRBV25-1 with TRBJ2-5, with 7 bases lining up with TRBD2. V lost 4 bases, J lost 7 bases, and 9 bases stayed unmatched. Germline CDR1 is MGHDK and CDR2 is SYGVNS. The CDR3 runs to 14 residues.

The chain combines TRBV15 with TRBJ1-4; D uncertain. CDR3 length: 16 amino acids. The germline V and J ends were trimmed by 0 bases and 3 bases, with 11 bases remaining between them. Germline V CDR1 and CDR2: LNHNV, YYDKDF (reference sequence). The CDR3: CATSRDRTGSNEKLFF. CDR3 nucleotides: TGTGCCACCAGCAGAGATCGGACGGGATCTAATGAAAAACTGTTTTTT.

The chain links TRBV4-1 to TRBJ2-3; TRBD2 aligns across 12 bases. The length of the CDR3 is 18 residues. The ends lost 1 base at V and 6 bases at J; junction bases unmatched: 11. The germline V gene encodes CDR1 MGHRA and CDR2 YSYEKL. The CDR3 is CASSQVSGETSGSDTQYF. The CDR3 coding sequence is TGCGCCAGCAGCCAAGTGAGTGGGGAGACTAGCGGGAGTGATACGCAGTATTTT.

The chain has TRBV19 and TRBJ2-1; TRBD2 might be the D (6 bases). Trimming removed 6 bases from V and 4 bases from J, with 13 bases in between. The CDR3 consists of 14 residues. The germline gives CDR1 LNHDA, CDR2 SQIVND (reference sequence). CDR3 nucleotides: TGTGCCAGTAGCCCTAGCGCACTTTACAATGAGCAGTTCTTC. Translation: CASSPSALYNEQFF.

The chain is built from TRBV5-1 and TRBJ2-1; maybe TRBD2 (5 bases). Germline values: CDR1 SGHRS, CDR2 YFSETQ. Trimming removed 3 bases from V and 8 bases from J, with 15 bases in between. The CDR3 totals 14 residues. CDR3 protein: CASSSGLWNDEQFF. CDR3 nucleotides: TGCGCCAGCAGCTCGGGATTATGGAACGATGAGCAGTTCTTC.

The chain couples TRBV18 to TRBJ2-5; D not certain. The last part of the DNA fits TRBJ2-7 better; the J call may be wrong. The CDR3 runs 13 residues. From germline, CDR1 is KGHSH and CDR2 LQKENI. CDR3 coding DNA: TGTGCCAGCTCACCAGGCGGATACTACGAGCAGTACTTC. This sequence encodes CASSPGGYYEQYF.